These T cell receptor beta chains were read from a single sample in a study of blood T cell repertoires in COVID-19. Only in-frame clones appear in the TCRdb table, and some are missing; sequencing was by immunoSEQ multiplex PCR. The sample includes some 200,000 clones, approximately 90% of them seen just once. Sequencing was done on a sample of PBMCs or T cells enriched from blood (not recorded which). The receptors were gathered from a woman younger than 45 who had recovered from COVID-19. CDR3s include the opening cysteine and the closing phenylalanine or tryptophan. The D gene is left open where the match is weak. Clone size, where shown, is once, few, many, or a class for clones that have expanded.

TRBV9	-	15	-	TRBJ2-7	TGTGCCAGCAGCGTAGGAGGGGGAGTCTCCTACGAGCAGTACTTC	CASSVGGGVSYEQYF
TRBV13	-	15	-	TRBJ1-5	TGTGCCAGCAGCTCCGGGGGAAATAGCAATCAGCCCCAGCATTTT	CASSSGGNSNQPQHF
TRBV7-6	-	15	TRBD1	TRBJ2-3	TGTGCCAGCAGCTTCGGGGACAGACCGACAGATACGCAGTATTTT	CASSFGDRPTDTQYF
TRBV7-3	-	19	TRBD1	TRBJ2-2	TGTGCCAGCAGCCCACCCGGGACAGGATTTCCCTTGAACACCGGGGAGCTGTTTTTT	CASSPPGTGFPLNTGELFF
TRBV6-6	-	15	-	TRBJ2-2	TGTGCCAGCAGTTACTCGGCGGGCTACACCGGGGAGCTGTTTTTT	CASSYSAGYTGELFF
TRBV5-8	-	16	TRBD1	TRBJ2-5	TGTGCCAGCAGCTTGGGAGGACAGGGTCCCCCTGAGACCCAGTACTTC	CASSLGGQGPPETQYF
TRBV27	-	14	-	TRBJ1-1	TGTGCCAGCAAAATAAGCGGGGCGAACACTGAAGCTTTCTTT	CASKISGANTEAFF
TRBV7-2	-	15	TRBD2	TRBJ2-2	TGTGCCAGCAGCTTAGTAGCGGGAGCCACCGGGGAGCTGTTTTTT	CASSLVAGATGELFF
TRBV11-3	-	14	-	TRBJ1-2	TGTGCCAGCAGCTTAGGGGCTGGTAAGGAAGGCTACACCTTC	CASSLGAGKEGYTF
TRBV6-1	-	14	-	TRBJ1-2	TGTGCCAGCAGTGAAGAGGTCGGGGTCTCGGGCTACACCTTC	CASSEEVGVSGYTF
TRBV7-9	few	17	-	TRBJ2-1	TGTGCCAGCAGCCCCAAGTTGGGTCAGGGGGGTTACAATGAGCAGTTCTTC	CASSPKLGQGGYNEQFF
TRBV11-2	-	13	-	TRBJ1-2	TGTGCCAGCAGCTTATCAGGGTCCTATGGCTACACCTTC	CASSLSGSYGYTF
TRBV4-3	once	16	TRBD1	TRBJ1-2	TGCGCCAGCAGCCAAGCCCGGGACAGAACTGGCTATGGCTACACCTTC	CASSQARDRTGYGYTF
TRBV5-4	-	15	-	TRBJ1-1	TGTGCCAGCAGCCTAGACGGACTCTCGAACACTGAAGCTTTCTTT	CASSLDGLSNTEAFF
TRBV5-4	-	15	TRBD1	TRBJ1-4	TGTGCCAGCAGCCTACAGGGGGGCACTAATGAAAAACTGTTTTTT	CASSLQGGTNEKLFF
TRBV4-1	once	17	-	TRBJ1-2	TGCGCCAGCAGCCAAGGGTTCGCGGGCGAAATTAACTATGGCTACACCTTC	CASSQGFAGEINYGYTF
TRBV27	-	15	TRBD2	TRBJ2-7	TGTGCCAGCAGTTTATCTAGCGGGGTGGGATACGAGCAGTACTTC	CASSLSSGVGYEQYF
TRBV7-2	-	16	-	TRBJ2-2	TGTGCCAGCAGCTTAGAACTAGTATTAAACACCGGGGAGCTGTTTTTT	CASSLELVLNTGELFF
TRBV19	once	14	-	TRBJ2-2	TGTGCCAGTAGGACAGGAACAAACACCGGGGAGCTGTTTTTT	CASRTGTNTGELFF
TRBV11-2	-	17	TRBD2	TRBJ2-5	TGTGCCAGCAGCTTAGGTTATAGGACTAGCGGACAAGAGACCCAGTACTTC	CASSLGYRTSGQETQYF
TRBV4-3	-	15	-	TRBJ2-7	TGCGCCAGCAGCCAAGGGGTGACAGGCTCCTACGAGCAGTACTTC	CASSQGVTGSYEQYF
TRBV11-1	-	13	-	TRBJ2-7	TGTGCCAGCATGGGGGCTGAGGACTACGAGCAGTACTTC	CASMGAEDYEQYF
TRBV6-6	-	14	TRBD1	TRBJ2-7	TGTGCCAGCAGTTCTCGACAGGGTAAGAACGAGCAGTACTTC	CASSSRQGKNEQYF
TRBV27	once	14	TRBD1	TRBJ1-2	TGTGCCAGCAGTCGACAGGGGGCGGACTATGGCTACACCTTC	CASSRQGADYGYTF
TRBV18	-	14	-	TRBJ2-3	TGTGCCAGCTCACCAACCGGGAGCACAGATACGCAGTATTTT	CASSPTGSTDTQYF
TRBV29-1	-	14	-	TRBJ1-1	TGCAGCGTCCCCGGGGGGGCATCGAACACTGAAGCTTTCTTT	CSVPGGASNTEAFF